These T cell receptor beta chains were read from a single sample in a study of blood T cell repertoires in COVID-19. Clones were sequenced by immunoSEQ multiplex PCR, and TCRdb holds only the in-frame ones, with some missing. The repertoire holds 200,000 to 300,000 clones, with more than 85% as singletons. Material for sequencing was peripheral blood. The receptors derive from a woman aged 55-69 years with COVID-19, enrolled during active disease. The CDR3 runs from the conserved cysteine through the conserved F or W. The order of the fields is V gene, D gene, CDR3 protein. D genes are given only for firm matches.

TRBV7-9,TRBD2,CASSSTNLAGVNEQFF
TRBV25-1,NA,CASDGGNTEAFF
TRBV6-2/TRBV6-3,TRBD2,CASSRGRASYEQYF
TRBV28,TRBD2,CASSLSTSGVSYNEQFF
TRBV27,NA,CASSLTGAGETQYF
TRBV11-2,TRBD1,CASRLRGTGVAASSYEQYF
TRBV29-1,NA,CSVGSSNQPQHF
TRBV14,NA,CASSQHAGTYNEQFF
TRBV6-1,TRBD1,CASSEYGTGSVANYGYTF
TRBV7-3,NA,CASSPGGLNGEQYF
TRBV18,TRBD2,CASSVAGGPSEQYF
TRBV5-1,TRBD1,CASSPRDSRTPSRSPLHF
TRBV6-1,NA,CASSEAPGSNQPQHF
TRBV14,TRBD1,CASSQEAGTAYNSPLHF
TRBV7-2,TRBD1,CASSPQYRTGAIEKLFF
TRBV6-5,TRBD1,CASSTTGSGYTF
TRBV28,NA,CASRFYGNEQFF